This T cell receptor beta chain was recorded in a study of cytomegalovirus exposure and HLA in healthy donors. The PCR was carried out with 60 Vbeta primers and 13 Jbeta primers. Some clones are missing from TCRdb's copy, which holds only in-frame ones; the method was immunoSEQ multiplex PCR. The repertoire includes roughly 120,000 clones, around 8.5% of them detected once, and about 5.5% sits in the top ten. With respect to this clone: Its target is not known.

There are 12 residues in the CDR3. V gave up 8 bases and J gave up 1 base, with 3 bases separating them. The germline V gene has CDR1 LNHDA and CDR2 SQIVND (reference sequence). General study results and limits: DRB1 showed the most TCR associations and HLA-C the fewest in a later analysis, as rates varied by HLA locus. Apparent HLA restriction characterized most CMV-associated TCR beta chains in a later analysis.

This receptor was identified in a man between 35 and 55 years old in good health and CMV-seronegative. The chain combines TRBV19 with TRBJ2-6, with D uncertain. Sequencing used PBMCs. CDR3 residues: CASVSGANVLTF. The CDR3 nucleotides are TGTGCCAGTGTATCTGGGGCCAACGTCCTGACTTTC.